The T cell receptor (beta chain) under discussion was sequenced for a study of control samples from healthy donors and cancer patients. Libraries were prepared by immunoSEQ multiplex PCR; TCRdb keeps only in-frame clonotypes and omits some of them. The sample has about 92,000 clones; 82% are singletons. The CDR3 spans 12 residues. The germline gives CDR1 MNHEY, CDR2 SVGAGI. Trimming removed 6 bases from V and 2 bases from J, with 5 bases in between. This clonotype was obtained from an older woman in good health. V is TRBV6-5 and J is TRBJ1-3; D is unclear. The sample consisted of blood. In DNA, the CDR3 is TGTGCCAGCAGCGCAGCTGGAAACACCATATATTTT. It specifies CASSAAGNTIYF.